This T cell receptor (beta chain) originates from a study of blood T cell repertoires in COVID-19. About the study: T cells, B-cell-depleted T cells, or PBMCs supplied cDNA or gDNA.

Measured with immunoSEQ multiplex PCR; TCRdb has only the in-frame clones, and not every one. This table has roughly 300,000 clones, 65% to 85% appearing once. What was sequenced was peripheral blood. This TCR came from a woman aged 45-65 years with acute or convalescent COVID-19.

For the CDR3, the DNA is TGTGCCAGCAGTGCGGACAGCGGTAATGAAAAACTGTTTTTT. This sequence encodes CASSADSGNEKLFF. V is TRBV2 and J is TRBJ1-4, with D maybe TRBD1 (6 bases). The V end lost 4 bases, the J end lost 4 bases, and 10 bases lay between the germline ends. Looked up from germline, CDR1 is SNHLY and CDR2 is FYNNEI. CDR3 length: 14 amino acids.